The entry below describes one T cell receptor (beta chain). The antigen remains unidentified. One entry per CDR3 protein, called by TCRdb with MiXCR from the reads. The profile covers approximately 350,000 distinct CDR3 sequences, with roughly 34% appearing a single time and roughly 13% taken by the ten largest. This entry comes from a study of T cell repertoires in cytomegalovirus infection. This CDR3 has 14 amino acids. The V segment lost 6 bases and the J segment 7 bases; nucleotides outside the gene matches: 6. The germline V gene encodes CDR1 MDHEN and CDR2 SYDVKM. The chain is built from TRBV28 and TRBJ1-5, with 10 bases lining up with TRBD1. This specimen consisted of cultured PBMCs, obtained from culture after CMV antigen stimulation. The clonotype originates from a human donor in good health (CMV status not recorded). Some clones in this sample may be carry-over from other donors' samples. The CDR3 reads CASRDRGSGQPQHF. The CDR3 nucleotides are TGTGCCAGCAGGGACAGGGGGTCTGGGCAGCCCCAGCATTTT. The entire variable domain, with the rest obtained from reference TRBV28 and TRBJ1-5, is as follows: DVKVTQSSRYLVKRTGEKVFLECVQDMDHENMFWYRQDPGLGLRLIYFSYDVKMKEKGDIPEGYSVSREKKERFSLILESASTNQTSMYLCASRDRGSGQPQHFGDGTRLSIL.